This TCR beta chain was documented in a study of blood T cell repertoires in COVID-19. The wider study: Nucleic acid was either cDNA or gDNA, and it came from T cells, B-cell-depleted T cells, or PBMCs.

The authors' processing: Counts of nucleated cells, estimated from reference gene primer amplification, were obtained. Repertoires were generated with immunoSEQ multiplex PCR, while TCRdb's copy carries only in-frame clones and drops some. V and J calls and clone size are copied from that table; D and trimming were computed from the DNA. The table shows some 220,000 clones, with over 60% occurring only once. The germline gives CDR1 SNHLY, CDR2 FYNNEI. The CDR3 contains 15 residues. V shed 8 bases, J shed 5 bases, and the junction held 10 bases outside the gene matches. This sequence originates from a woman in her 70s with acute or convalescent COVID-19. This chain links TRBV2 with TRBJ2-3; 10 bases align to TRBD2. The sample taken for sequencing was peripheral blood. Here the CDR3 DNA reads TGTGCCAGCGAAACTAGCGGGATTGCAAAAGATACGCAGTATTTT. Its protein is CASETSGIAKDTQYF.